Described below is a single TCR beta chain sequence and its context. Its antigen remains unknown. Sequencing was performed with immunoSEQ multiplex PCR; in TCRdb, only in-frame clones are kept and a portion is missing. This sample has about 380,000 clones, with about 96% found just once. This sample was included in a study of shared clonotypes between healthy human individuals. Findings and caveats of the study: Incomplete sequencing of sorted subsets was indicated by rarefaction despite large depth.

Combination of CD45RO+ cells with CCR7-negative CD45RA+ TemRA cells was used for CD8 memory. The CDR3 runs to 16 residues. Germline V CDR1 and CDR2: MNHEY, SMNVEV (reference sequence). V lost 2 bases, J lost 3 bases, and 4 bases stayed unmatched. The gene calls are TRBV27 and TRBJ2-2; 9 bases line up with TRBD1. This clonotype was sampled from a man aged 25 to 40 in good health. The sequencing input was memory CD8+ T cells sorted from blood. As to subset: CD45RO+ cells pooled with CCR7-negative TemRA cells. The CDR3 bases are TGTGCCAGCAGTTTACTCCGGACAGGGGACACCGGGGAGCTGTTTTTT. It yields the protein CASSLLRTGDTGELFF.